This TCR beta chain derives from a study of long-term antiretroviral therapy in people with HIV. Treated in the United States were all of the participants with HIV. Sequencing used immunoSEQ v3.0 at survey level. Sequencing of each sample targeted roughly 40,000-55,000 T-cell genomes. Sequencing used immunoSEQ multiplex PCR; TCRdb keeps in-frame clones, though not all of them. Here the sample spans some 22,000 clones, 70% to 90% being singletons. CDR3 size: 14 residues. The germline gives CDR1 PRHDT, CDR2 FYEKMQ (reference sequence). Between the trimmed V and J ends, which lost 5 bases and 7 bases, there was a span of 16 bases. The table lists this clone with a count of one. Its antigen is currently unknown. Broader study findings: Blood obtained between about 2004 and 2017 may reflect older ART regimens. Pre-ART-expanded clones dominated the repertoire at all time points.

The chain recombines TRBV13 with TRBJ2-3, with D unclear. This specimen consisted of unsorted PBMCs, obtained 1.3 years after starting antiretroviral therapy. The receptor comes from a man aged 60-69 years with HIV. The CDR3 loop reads CASSPRMVGNTQYF. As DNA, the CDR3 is TGTGCCAGCAGCCCCAGGATGGTAGGCAATACGCAGTATTTT.